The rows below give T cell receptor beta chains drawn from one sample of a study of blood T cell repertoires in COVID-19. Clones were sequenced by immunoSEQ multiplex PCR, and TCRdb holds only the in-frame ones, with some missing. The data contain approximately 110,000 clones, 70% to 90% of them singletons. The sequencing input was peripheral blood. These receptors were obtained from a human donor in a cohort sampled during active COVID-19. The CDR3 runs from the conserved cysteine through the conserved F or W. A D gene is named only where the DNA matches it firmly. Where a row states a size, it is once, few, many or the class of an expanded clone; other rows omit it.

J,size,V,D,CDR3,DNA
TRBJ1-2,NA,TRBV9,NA,CASSVEPSGGGLGYTF,TGTGCCAGCAGCGTAGAGCCCTCGGGAGGAGGTTTGGGCTACACCTTC
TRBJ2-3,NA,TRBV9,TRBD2,CASSVGLAGVGTDTQYF,TGTGCCAGCAGCGTAGGTCTAGCGGGAGTAGGGACAGATACGCAGTATTTT
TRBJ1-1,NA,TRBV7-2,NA,CASSLEFGISNTEAFF,TGTGCCAGCAGCTTAGAATTTGGCATATCGAACACTGAAGCTTTCTTT
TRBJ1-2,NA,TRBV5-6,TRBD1,CASSLGGQGSLGYTF,TGTGCCAGCAGCTTGGGGGGACAGGGGAGTTTGGGCTACACCTTC
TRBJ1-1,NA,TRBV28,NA,CASTPTTGYMNTEAFF,TGTGCCAGCACCCCCACGACAGGTTACATGAACACTGAAGCTTTCTTT
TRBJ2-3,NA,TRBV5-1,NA,CASSGGVFTDTQYF,TGCGCCAGCAGCGGAGGGGTTTTCACAGATACGCAGTATTTT
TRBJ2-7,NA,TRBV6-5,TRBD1,CASSPRDRGSSEQYF,TGTGCCAGCAGCCCCCGGGACAGGGGGTCGTCCGAGCAGTACTTC
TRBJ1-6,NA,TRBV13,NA,CASSPGGEPYNSPLHF,TGTGCCAGCAGCCCGGGGGGGGAGCCCTATAATTCACCCCTCCACTTT
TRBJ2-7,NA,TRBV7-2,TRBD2,CASSHGYRRLAGGSYEQYF,TGTGCCAGCAGCCACGGATACCGACGCCTAGCGGGAGGTTCCTACGAGCAGTACTTC
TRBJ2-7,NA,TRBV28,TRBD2,CASSPSGTTYYEQYF,TGTGCCAGCAGTCCCTCCGGGACTACCTACTACGAGCAGTACTTC
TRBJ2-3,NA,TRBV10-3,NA,CAISVGTPDRSTQYF,TGTGCCATCAGTGTAGGGACTCCGGATAGGAGTACGCAGTATTTT
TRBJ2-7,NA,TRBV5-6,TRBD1,CASSLGTGAYEQYF,TGTGCCAGCAGCTTGGGGACAGGGGCCTACGAGCAGTACTTC
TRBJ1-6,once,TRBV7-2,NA,CASSLASRGSPLHF,TGTGCCAGCAGCTTAGCAAGCAGGGGTTCACCCCTCCACTTT
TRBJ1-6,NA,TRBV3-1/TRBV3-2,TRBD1,CASSRNKKVPGTENSPLHF,TGTGCCAGCAGCCGAAATAAGAAGGTTCCAGGGACAGAGAATTCACCCCTCCACTTT
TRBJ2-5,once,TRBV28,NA,CASSLIGQGTQETQYF,TGTGCCAGCAGTTTAATTGGGCAGGGAACACAAGAGACCCAGTACTTC
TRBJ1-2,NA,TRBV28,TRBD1,CASNLPGTGGNGYTF,TGTGCCAGCAACCTACCCGGGACAGGGGGAAATGGCTACACCTTC
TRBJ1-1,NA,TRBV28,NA,CASSSYREWENTEAFF,TGTGCCAGCAGTTCTTACAGGGAGTGGGAGAACACTGAAGCTTTCTTT
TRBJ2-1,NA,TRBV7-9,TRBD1,CASSPTGTVLNEQFF,TGTGCCAGCAGCCCAACCGGGACAGTCCTTAATGAGCAGTTCTTC
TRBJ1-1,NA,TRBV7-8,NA,CASSRMAAEAFF,TGTGCCAGCAGCCGAATGGCGGCTGAAGCTTTCTTT
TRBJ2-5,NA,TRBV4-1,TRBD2,CASSQLGRLAGGRETQYF,TGCGCCAGCAGCCAACTTGGGAGACTAGCGGGGGGGCGGGAGACCCAGTACTTC
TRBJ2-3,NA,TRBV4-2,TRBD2,CASSQELAGVDTQYF,TGTGCCAGCAGCCAAGAACTAGCGGGAGTAGATACGCAGTATTTT
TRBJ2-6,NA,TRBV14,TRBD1,CASSPRGTVFDGANVLTF,TGTGCCAGCAGCCCTAGAGGGACAGTATTTGACGGGGCCAACGTCCTGACTTTC
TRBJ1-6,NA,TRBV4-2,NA,CASSQDLGASYNSPLHF,TGTGCCAGCAGCCAAGATCTGGGGGCCTCCTATAATTCACCCCTCCACTTT
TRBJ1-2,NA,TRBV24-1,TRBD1,CATSDPTDRGGFYGYTF,TGTGCCACCAGTGACCCCACGGACAGGGGAGGCTTCTATGGCTACACCTTC
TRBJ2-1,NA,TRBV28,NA,CATDSYNEQFF,TGTGCTACAGATTCCTACAATGAGCAGTTCTTC
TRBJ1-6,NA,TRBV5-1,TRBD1,CASSPDRQGSPLHF,TGCGCCAGCAGCCCGGACAGGCAAGGGTCACCCCTCCACTTT
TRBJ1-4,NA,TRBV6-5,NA,CASRKQGMANEKLFF,TGTGCCAGCAGAAAGCAGGGAATGGCTAATGAAAAACTGTTTTTT
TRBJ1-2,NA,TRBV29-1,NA,CSVDRDGYTF,TGCAGCGTTGACAGGGATGGCTACACCTTC
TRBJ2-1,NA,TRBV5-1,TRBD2,CASSSGLAPGSYNEQFF,TGCGCCAGCAGCTCGGGACTAGCGCCAGGCTCCTACAATGAGCAGTTCTTC
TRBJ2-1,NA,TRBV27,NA,CASSFWGGPYNEQFF,TGTGCCAGCAGTTTCTGGGGGGGCCCCTACAATGAGCAGTTCTTC
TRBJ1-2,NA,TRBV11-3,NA,CASSPSGGVSSYGYTF,TGTGCCAGCAGCCCGTCCGGAGGGGTTAGTTCCTATGGCTACACCTTC
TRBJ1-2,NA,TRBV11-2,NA,CASSLAGYGYTF,TGTGCCAGCAGCTTAGCGGGCTATGGCTACACCTTC
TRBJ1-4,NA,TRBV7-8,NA,CASSPRPTAPNEKLFF,TGTGCCAGCAGCCCTCGCCCGACAGCCCCTAATGAAAAACTGTTTTTT
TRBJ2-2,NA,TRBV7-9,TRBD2,CASSRGGLAHTGELFF,TGTGCCAGCAGCCGGGGGGGACTAGCCCACACCGGGGAGCTGTTTTTT
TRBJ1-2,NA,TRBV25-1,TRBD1,CASSTDRAYGYTF,TGTGCCAGCAGTACCGACAGGGCCTATGGCTACACCTTC
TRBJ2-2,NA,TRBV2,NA,CASSRGNTGELFF,TGTGCCAGCAGTCGGGGGAACACCGGGGAGCTGTTTTTT
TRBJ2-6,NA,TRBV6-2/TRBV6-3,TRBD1,CASSMTGSGANVLTF,TGTGCCAGCAGTATGACAGGGTCCGGGGCCAACGTCCTGACTTTC
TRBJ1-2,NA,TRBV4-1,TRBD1,CASTGSDRGRYYGYTF,TGCGCCAGCACCGGGTCGGACAGGGGTCGATACTATGGCTACACCTTC
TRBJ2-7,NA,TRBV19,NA,CASKAKAGYEQYF,TGTGCCAGTAAAGCGAAGGCCGGGTACGAGCAGTACTTC
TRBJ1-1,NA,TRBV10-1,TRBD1,CAISGGARTEAFF,TGCGCCATCTCAGGGGGCGCGAGGACTGAAGCTTTCTTT
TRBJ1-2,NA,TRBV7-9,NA,CASSREGRGSYGYTF,TGTGCCAGCAGCCGGGAGGGTCGGGGGAGCTATGGCTACACCTTC
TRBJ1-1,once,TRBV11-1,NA,CASSLARDTEAFF,TGTGCCAGCAGCTTAGCACGGGACACTGAAGCTTTCTTT
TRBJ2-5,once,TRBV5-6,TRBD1,CASSPTGEKTQYF,TGTGCCAGCAGCCCCACAGGGGAAAAGACCCAGTACTTC
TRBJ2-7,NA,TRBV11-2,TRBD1,CASSRFPGTGSYEQYF,TGTGCCAGCAGCCGCTTCCCCGGGACAGGCTCCTACGAGCAGTACTTC
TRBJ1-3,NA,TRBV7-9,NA,CASSLALGAHSGNTIYF,TGTGCCAGCAGCTTAGCATTGGGGGCCCACTCTGGAAACACCATATATTTT
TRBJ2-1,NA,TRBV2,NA,CASSDRVVSYNEQFF,TGTGCCAGCAGTGACAGGGTGGTTTCCTACAATGAGCAGTTCTTC
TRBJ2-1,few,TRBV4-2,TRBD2,CASSHMGLAGDLDEQFF,TGTGCCAGCAGCCATATGGGACTAGCGGGAGATTTGGATGAGCAGTTCTTC
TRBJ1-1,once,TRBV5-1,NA,CASSLPAGHMNTEAFF,TGCGCCAGCAGCTTGCCGGCAGGGCACATGAACACTGAAGCTTTCTTT
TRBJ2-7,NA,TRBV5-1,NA,CASSPDSLSYEQYF,TGCGCCAGCAGCCCGGACAGCCTTTCCTACGAGCAGTACTTC
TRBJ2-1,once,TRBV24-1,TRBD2,CATGKAGEYNEQFF,TGTGCCACCGGGAAAGCGGGGGAGTACAATGAGCAGTTCTTC
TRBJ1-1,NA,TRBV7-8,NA,CASSTRTGTRAEAFF,TGTGCCAGCAGCACCAGAACCGGGACAAGGGCTGAAGCTTTCTTT
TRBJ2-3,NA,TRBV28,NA,CASRLALHTDTQYF,TGTGCCAGCAGACTAGCACTACACACAGATACGCAGTATTTT
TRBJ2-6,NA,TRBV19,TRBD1,CASESPTGGGGANVLTF,TGTGCCAGTGAATCCCCAACAGGGGGAGGTGGGGCCAACGTCCTGACTTTC
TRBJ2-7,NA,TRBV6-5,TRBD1,CASSYYGQGRYEQYF,TGTGCCAGCAGTTACTACGGACAGGGTCGCTACGAGCAGTACTTC
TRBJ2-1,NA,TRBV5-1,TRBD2,CASSLLAGGPNEQFF,TGCGCCAGCAGCCTTCTAGCGGGAGGGCCGAATGAGCAGTTCTTC
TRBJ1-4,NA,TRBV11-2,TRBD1,CASSPGQGAGKLFF,TGTGCCAGCAGCCCGGGACAGGGGGCCGGAAAACTGTTTTTT
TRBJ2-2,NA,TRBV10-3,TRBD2,CAIQSSGVPGELFF,TGTGCCATACAATCTAGCGGGGTACCCGGGGAGCTGTTTTTT
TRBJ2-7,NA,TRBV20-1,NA,CSATRSYEQYF,TGCAGTGCTACCCGGTCCTACGAGCAGTACTTC
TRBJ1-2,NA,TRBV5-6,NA,CASSSGKDYTF,TGTGCCAGCAGCTCAGGCAAGGACTACACCTTC